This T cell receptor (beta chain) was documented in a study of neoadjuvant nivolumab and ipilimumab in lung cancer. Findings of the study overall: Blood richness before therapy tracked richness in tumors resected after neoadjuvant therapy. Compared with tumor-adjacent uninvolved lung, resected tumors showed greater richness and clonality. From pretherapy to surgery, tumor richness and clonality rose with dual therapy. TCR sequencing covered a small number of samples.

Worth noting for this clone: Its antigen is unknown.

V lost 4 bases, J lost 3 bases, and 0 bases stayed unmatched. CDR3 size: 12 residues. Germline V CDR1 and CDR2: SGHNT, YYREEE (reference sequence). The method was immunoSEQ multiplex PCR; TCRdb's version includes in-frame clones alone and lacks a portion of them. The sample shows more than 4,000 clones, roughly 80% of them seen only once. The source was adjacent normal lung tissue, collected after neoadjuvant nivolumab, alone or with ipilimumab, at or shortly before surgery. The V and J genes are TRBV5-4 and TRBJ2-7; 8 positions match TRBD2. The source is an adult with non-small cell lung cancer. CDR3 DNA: TGTGCCAGCAGCACTAGCGGCTACGAGCAGTACTTC. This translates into CASSTSGYEQYF.